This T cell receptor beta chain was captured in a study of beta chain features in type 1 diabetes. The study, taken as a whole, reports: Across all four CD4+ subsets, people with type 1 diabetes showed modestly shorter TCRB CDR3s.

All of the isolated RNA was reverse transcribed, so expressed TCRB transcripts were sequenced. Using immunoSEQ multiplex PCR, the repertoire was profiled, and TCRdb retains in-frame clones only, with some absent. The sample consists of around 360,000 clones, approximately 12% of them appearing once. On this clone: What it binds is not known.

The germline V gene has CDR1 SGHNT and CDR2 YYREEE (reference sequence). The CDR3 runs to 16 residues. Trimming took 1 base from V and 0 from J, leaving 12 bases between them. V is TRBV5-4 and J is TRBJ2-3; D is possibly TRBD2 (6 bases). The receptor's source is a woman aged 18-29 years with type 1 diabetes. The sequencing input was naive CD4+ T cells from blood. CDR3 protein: CASSLLTGTSTDTQYF. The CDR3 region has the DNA TGTGCCAGCAGCTTGCTGACCGGGACTAGCACAGATACGCAGTATTTT. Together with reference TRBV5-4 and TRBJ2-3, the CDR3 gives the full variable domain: ETGVTQSPTHLIKTRGQQVTLRCSSQSGHNTVSWYQQALGQGPQFIFQYYREEENGRGNFPPRFSGLQFPNYSSELNVNALELDDSALYLCASSLLTGTSTDTQYFGPGTRLTVL.